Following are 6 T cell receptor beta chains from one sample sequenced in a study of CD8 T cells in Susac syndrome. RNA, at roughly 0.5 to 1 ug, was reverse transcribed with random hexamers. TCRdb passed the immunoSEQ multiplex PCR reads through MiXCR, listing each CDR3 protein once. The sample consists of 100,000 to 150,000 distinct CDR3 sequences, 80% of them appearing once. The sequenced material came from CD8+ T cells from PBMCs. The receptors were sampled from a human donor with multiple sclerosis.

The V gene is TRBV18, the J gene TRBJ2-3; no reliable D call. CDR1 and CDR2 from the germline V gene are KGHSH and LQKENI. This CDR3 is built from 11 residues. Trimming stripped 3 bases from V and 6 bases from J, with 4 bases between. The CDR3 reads CASSPWDTQYF. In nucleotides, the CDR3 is TGTGCCAGCTCACCGTGGGATACGCAGTATTTT.

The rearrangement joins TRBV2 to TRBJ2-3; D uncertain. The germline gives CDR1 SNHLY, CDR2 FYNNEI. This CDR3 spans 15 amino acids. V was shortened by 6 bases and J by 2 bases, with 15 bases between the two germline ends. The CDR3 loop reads CASRFGEATTDTQYF. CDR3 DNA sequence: TGTGCCAGCAGGTTCGGTGAGGCCACCACAGATACGCAGTATTTT.

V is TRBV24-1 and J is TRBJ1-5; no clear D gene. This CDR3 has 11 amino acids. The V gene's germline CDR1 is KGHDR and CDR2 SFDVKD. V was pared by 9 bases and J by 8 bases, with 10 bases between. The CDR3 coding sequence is TGTGCCACCGGGATCTCTAAGCCCCAGCATTTT. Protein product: CATGISKPQHF.

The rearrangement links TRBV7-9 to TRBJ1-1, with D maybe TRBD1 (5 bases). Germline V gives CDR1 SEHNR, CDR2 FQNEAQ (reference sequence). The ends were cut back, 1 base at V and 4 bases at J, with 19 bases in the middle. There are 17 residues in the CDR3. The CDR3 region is CASSLVGAPPGVTEAFF. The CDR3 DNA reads TGTGCCAGCAGCTTAGTCGGGGCCCCCCCCGGTGTCACTGAAGCTTTCTTT.

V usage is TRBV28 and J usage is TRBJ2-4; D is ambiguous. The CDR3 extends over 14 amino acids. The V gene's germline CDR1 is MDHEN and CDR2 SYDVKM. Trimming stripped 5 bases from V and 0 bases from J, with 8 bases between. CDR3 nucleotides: TGTGCCAGCAGTACACGGATAGCCAAAAACATTCAGTACTTC. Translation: CASSTRIAKNIQYF.

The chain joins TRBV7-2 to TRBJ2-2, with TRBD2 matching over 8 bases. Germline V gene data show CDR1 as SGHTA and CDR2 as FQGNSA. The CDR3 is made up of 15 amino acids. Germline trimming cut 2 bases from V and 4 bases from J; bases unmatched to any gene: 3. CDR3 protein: CASSLSGGGTGELFF. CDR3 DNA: TGTGCCAGCAGCTTAAGCGGGGGCGGCACCGGGGAGCTGTTTTTT.